Detailed here is one T cell receptor (beta chain). The observed sequence ends 3 residues before the CDR3 terminus, with the missing tail filled in from the germline J gene. Cervical HPV DNA detected by MY09/MY11 PCR, typed by dot-blot. These data belong to a study of T cells in women clearing cervical HPV infection. Genomic DNA, averaging about 1,200 ng per sample, yielded TCR beta CDR3 via immunoSEQ. Assay: immunoSEQ multiplex PCR; the TCRdb copy retains only in-frame clones and omits some. The sample has tens of thousands of clones, and its top ten clones hold under 7.5%. The CDR3 is 13 residues long. Between the trimmed V and J ends, which lost 6 bases and 5 bases, there was a span of 14 bases. Germline CDR1 is DFQATT and CDR2 is SNEGSKA (reference sequence).

Sequenced sample: blood buffy coat. The sequence was obtained from a woman aged 18 to 69 with a cervical HPV16 infection that either progressed to CIN3+ or cleared (not recorded which). The chain uses TRBV20-1 and TRBJ2-1; TRBD1 is a possible D gene (5 bases). Partial CDR3 DNA: TGCAGTGCCCTCCCGCCAGGGAACAATGAG. Its translation: CSALPPGNNE. The complete CDR3 protein is CSALPPGNNEQFF.